A selection of T cell receptor beta chains follows, all from one sample in a study of OX40 agonist ivuxolimab in advanced cancers. Using immunoSEQ multiplex PCR, the repertoire was profiled, and TCRdb retains in-frame clones only, with some absent. The table records about 5,800 clones, more than 65% of them present only once. The sample was CD4+ or CD8+ T cells sorted from blood, taken in a trial of the OX40 agonist ivuxolimab. The receptors were gathered from an adult with an advanced solid tumor such as melanoma, head and neck, liver or kidney cancer. The CDR3 runs from the conserved cysteine through the conserved F or W. The D gene is left open where the match is weak.

V gene	D gene	CDR3 protein
TRBV7-9	TRBD2	CASSPLAASTDTQYF
TRBV2	NA	CASSDGQFTSGNTIYF
TRBV5-1	TRBD2	CASSPAAVAGGYEQYF
TRBV9	NA	CASSPGRGRSPLHF
TRBV6-5	NA	CASSLTRPSTEAFF
TRBV30	NA	CAWSVGTSLTDTQYF
TRBV5-8	NA	CASSSAGQETQYF
TRBV27	NA	CASSFAGTAGANVLTF
TRBV21-1	NA	CASSSRGSGGAGDEQYF
TRBV5-5	TRBD1	CASSDRGSYGYTF
TRBV7-3	TRBD2	CASSLTYTAGGTDTQYF
TRBV4-3	NA	CASSPNGNTIYF
TRBV7-9	NA	CASSPGPRTPYEQYF
TRBV15	TRBD1	CATSRSDREGGELFF
TRBV16	NA	CASSPTDGSSYEQYF
TRBV29-1	NA	CSAGQGLSYEQYF
TRBV2	NA	CASSDISQYF
TRBV13	TRBD2	CASSLKRREGGGQFF
TRBV28	NA	CASSFMLGGETQYF
TRBV4-2	NA	CASSHAEVLNTEAFF
TRBV30	TRBD1	CAWSFTGTEETQYF
TRBV5-1	TRBD1	CASSLTGGAETQYF
TRBV7-9	NA	CASSSSGTSYNEQFF
TRBV19	TRBD2	CASRDELAPSYEQYF
TRBV4-2	TRBD2	CASSQRGGDSYEQYF
TRBV7-9	NA	CASSLNFMSRRNTIYF
TRBV5-4	NA	CASSDRGIYNEQFF
TRBV19	NA	CASGGAWPSNQPQHF
TRBV11-2	TRBD2	CASSPGPSGNNEQFF
TRBV27	TRBD2	CASSLGGGGNTQYF
TRBV19	NA	CASSILTGELFF
TRBV10-3	TRBD1	CAISEGTGYNEQFF
TRBV4-1	NA	CASSQDGGLGTEAFF
TRBV19	NA	CASSITQGDEQFF
TRBV5-4	NA	CASSLLAGYEQYF
TRBV4-1	NA	CASSQEVWGRDSEAFF
TRBV5-6	NA	CASSGTENYGYTF
TRBV7-9	NA	CASSLLSGNGYTF
TRBV27	NA	CASSLGGTYQPQHF
TRBV27	NA	CASSLSFLLRGNEQFF
TRBV27	TRBD1	CASSSGQGNSPLHF
TRBV27	TRBD1	CASSWRGLNEKLFF
TRBV7-8	NA	CASTPGGETQYF
TRBV7-8	NA	CASSLVANLGTDTQYF
TRBV7-3	NA	CASSLQGWTDTQYF
TRBV9	NA	CASSGWTESNYGYTF
TRBV15	NA	CATRPSDDSRSYNSPLHF
TRBV29-1	NA	CSVEGGHGAYEQYF
TRBV10-3	NA	CAISDPEVTYNEQFF
TRBV7-9	NA	CASSLAHSSAEQYF
TRBV7-9	TRBD2	CASSPGLAGGPPTYEQYF
TRBV7-9	NA	CASTPDGKSGNTIYF
TRBV13	NA	CASSLGLGNTEAFF